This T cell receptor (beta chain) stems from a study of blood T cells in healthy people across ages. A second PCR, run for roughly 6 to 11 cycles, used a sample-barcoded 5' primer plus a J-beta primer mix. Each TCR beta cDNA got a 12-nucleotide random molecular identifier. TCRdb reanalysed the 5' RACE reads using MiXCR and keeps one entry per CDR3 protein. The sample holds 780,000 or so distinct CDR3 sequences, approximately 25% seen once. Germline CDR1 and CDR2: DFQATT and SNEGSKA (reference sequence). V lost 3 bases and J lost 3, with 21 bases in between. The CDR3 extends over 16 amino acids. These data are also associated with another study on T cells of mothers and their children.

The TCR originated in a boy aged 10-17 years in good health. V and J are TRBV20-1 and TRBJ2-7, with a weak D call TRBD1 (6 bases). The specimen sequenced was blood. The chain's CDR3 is CSASSPAILQGYEQYF. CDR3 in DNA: TGCAGTGCTAGTTCCCCCGCGATCCTACAGGGCTACGAGCAGTACTTC.